Listed here is a single T cell receptor (beta chain). The method was immunoSEQ multiplex PCR; TCRdb's version includes in-frame clones alone and lacks a portion of them. There are 10,000 to 15,000 clones in the sample; more than 65% occur only once, and roughly a fifth lies in the top ten. The CDR3 contains 15 residues. V was trimmed by 1 base and J by 1 base, leaving 10 bases between them. Germline V lookup: CDR1 MGHRA, CDR2 YSYEKL. This sample stems from a study of T cells after somatic rescue of genetic block. This chain uses TRBV4-1 with TRBJ1-1; no reliable D call. The receptor was isolated from a boy younger than 18. Sequenced input: peripheral blood mononuclear cells (PBMCs). Written as DNA, the CDR3 is TGCGCCAGCAGCCAAGGACGAGGCCCGAACACTGAAGCTTTCTTT. Its protein is CASSQGRGPNTEAFF.